This note documents a single T cell receptor (beta chain) sequence. Its antigen is still unknown. Compared with germline, one end of the junction differs, possibly owing to a read error. This CDR3 is also generated by other DNA sequences in the sample. CDR1 and CDR2 (germline): SGHTA, FQGNSA. This CDR3 comprises 15 residues. The PCR was carried out with 60 Vbeta primers and 13 Jbeta primers. Libraries were prepared by immunoSEQ multiplex PCR; TCRdb keeps only in-frame clonotypes and omits some of them. The data hold 150,000 to 200,000 clones, with about 75% observed a single time. The data are from a study of cytomegalovirus exposure and HLA in healthy donors. Study-level findings and limits: Clonal expansion was found to be greater in HLA-associated TCR beta chains than in equally common others in a later analysis.

Material for sequencing was PBMCs. The chain carries TRBV7-2 and TRBJ1-5; 8 positions agree with TRBD1. The receptor was derived from a woman between 40 and 50 years old in good health and CMV-seropositive. This chain's CDR3 is CASSLVGTGYQPQHF. The CDR3 bases are TGTGCCAGCAGTTTAGTTGGGACAGGTTATCAGCCCCAGCATTTT.